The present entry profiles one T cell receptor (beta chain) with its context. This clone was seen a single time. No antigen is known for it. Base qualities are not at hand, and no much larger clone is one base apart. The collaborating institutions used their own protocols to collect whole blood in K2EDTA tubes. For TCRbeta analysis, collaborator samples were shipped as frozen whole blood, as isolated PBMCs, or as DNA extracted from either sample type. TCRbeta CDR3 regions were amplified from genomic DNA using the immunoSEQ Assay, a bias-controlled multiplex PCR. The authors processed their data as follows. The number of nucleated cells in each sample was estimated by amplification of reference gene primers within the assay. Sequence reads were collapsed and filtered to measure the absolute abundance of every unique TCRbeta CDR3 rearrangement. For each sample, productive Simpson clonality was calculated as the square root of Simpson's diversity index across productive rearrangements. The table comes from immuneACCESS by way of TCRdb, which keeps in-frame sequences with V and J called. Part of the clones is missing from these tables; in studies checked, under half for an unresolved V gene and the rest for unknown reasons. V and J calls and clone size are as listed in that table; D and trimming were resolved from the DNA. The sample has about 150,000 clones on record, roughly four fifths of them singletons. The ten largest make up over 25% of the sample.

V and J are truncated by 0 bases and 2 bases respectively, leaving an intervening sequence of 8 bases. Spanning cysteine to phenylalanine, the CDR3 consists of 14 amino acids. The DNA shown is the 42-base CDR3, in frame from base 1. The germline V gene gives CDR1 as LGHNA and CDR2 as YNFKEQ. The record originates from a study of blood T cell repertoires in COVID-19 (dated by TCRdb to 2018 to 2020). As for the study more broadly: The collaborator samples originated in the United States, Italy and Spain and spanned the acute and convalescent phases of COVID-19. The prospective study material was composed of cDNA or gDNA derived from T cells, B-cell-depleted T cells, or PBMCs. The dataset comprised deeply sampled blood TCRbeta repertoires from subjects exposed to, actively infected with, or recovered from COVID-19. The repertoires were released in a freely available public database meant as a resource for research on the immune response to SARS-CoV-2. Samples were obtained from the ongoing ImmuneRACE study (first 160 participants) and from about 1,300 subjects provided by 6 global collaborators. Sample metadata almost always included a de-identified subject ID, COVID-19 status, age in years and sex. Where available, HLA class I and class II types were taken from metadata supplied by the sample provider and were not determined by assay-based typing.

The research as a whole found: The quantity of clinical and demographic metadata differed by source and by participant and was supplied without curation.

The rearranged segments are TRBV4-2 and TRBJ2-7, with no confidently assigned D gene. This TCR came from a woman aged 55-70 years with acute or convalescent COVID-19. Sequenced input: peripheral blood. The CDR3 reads CASSQDSVAYEQYF. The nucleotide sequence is TGTGCCAGCAGCCAAGATTCGGTCGCCTACGAGCAGTACTTC.